These T cell receptor beta chains were read from a single sample in a study of control samples from healthy donors and cancer patients. Libraries were prepared by immunoSEQ multiplex PCR; TCRdb keeps only in-frame clonotypes and omits some of them. In the table there are 150,000 to 200,000 clones, almost 90% of which are singletons. The source material was blood. These receptors were collected from a woman aged 25 to 39 in good health. CDR3s include the opening cysteine and the closing phenylalanine or tryptophan. A D gene is named only where the DNA matches it firmly. Some rows have no size entry. The others give once, few or many, or a class for an expanded clone.

abundance,d_gene,j_gene,v_gene,CDR3aa,CDR3nt
.,.,TRBJ1-2,TRBV6-1,CASSGGRQLAHINYGYTF,TGTGCCAGCAGTGGCGGCCGACAGTTAGCCCATATTAACTATGGCTACACCTTC
.,.,TRBJ2-1,TRBV5-1,CASSLTGEDYNEQFF,TGCGCCAGCAGCTTGACAGGGGAGGACTACAATGAGCAGTTCTTC
.,.,TRBJ1-2,TRBV4-1,CASSQVDAGAYGYTF,TGCGCCAGCAGCCAAGTGGATGCAGGGGCCTATGGCTACACCTTC
.,.,TRBJ1-5,TRBV5-6,CASSFRGGGNQPQHF,TGTGCCAGCAGCTTTCGGGGCGGTGGTAATCAGCCCCAGCATTTT
.,.,TRBJ2-1,TRBV9,CASSVEGGEQFF,TGTGCCAGCAGCGTAGAAGGGGGAGAGCAGTTCTTC
.,.,TRBJ2-7,TRBV28,CASRRVGRAYEQYF,TGTGCCAGCAGAAGAGTGGGCAGGGCCTACGAGCAGTACTTC
few,.,TRBJ2-3,TRBV5-4,CASSLWGPTDTQYF,TGTGCCAGCAGCTTGTGGGGCCCTACAGATACGCAGTATTTT
.,.,TRBJ1-2,TRBV3-1/TRBV3-2,CASSQGPNYGYTF,TGTGCCAGCAGCCAAGGTCCCAACTATGGCTACACCTTC
.,TRBD1,TRBJ1-2,TRBV29-1,CSVEGGQLVHTF,TGCAGCGTTGAGGGGGGACAGTTGGTACACACCTTC
once,.,TRBJ1-2,TRBV27,CASSLRVSGYGYTF,TGTGCCAGCAGTTTAAGGGTTTCGGGATATGGCTACACCTTC
.,.,TRBJ2-7,TRBV6-5,CASSSPTYEQYF,TGTGCCAGCAGTTCGCCAACCTACGAGCAGTACTTC
.,.,TRBJ2-7,TRBV7-7,CASSLGVGRYEQYF,TGTGCTAGCAGCTTAGGGGTGGGCCGCTACGAGCAGTACTTC
few,.,TRBJ2-7,TRBV28,CASSLGYYEQYF,TGTGCCAGCAGCTTGGGCTACTACGAGCAGTACTTC
.,.,TRBJ2-1,TRBV7-2,CASSLYGPGGEQFF,TGTGCCAGCAGCTTATACGGACCCGGGGGTGAGCAGTTCTTC
.,TRBD2,TRBJ2-7,TRBV7-9,CASRSGSLDEQYF,TGTGCCAGCAGAAGCGGGAGTCTCGACGAGCAGTACTTC
.,TRBD2,TRBJ2-1,TRBV4-1,CASSLIAGAGNEQFF,TGCGCCAGCAGCCTAATAGCGGGAGCCGGCAATGAGCAGTTCTTC
.,.,TRBJ1-6,TRBV2,CASSEDSLARIGF,TGTGCCAGCAGTGAAGATTCCCTGGCCCGAATTGGGTTT
.,.,TRBJ2-1,TRBV14,CASSQVYGSGEQFF,TGTGCCAGCAGCCAAGTTTACGGGTCTGGTGAGCAGTTCTTC
.,.,TRBJ1-1,TRBV13,CASSPFGVMNTEAFF,TGTGCCAGCAGCCCTTTTGGGGTAATGAACACTGAAGCTTTCTTT
.,TRBD2,TRBJ2-3,TRBV27,CASSFRTSGFLDTQYF,TGTGCCAGCAGTTTTCGGACTAGCGGGTTTTTGGATACGCAGTATTTT
.,.,TRBJ1-2,TRBV3-1/TRBV3-2,CASSPDTRPNYGYTF,TGTGCCAGCAGCCCTGACACACGCCCTAACTATGGCTACACCTTC
.,TRBD2,TRBJ2-2,TRBV7-2,CASSWRGTTGELFF,TGTGCCAGCAGCTGGCGGGGGACCACCGGGGAGCTGTTTTTT
.,TRBD1,TRBJ1-1,TRBV10-3,CAITSTGRLDTEAFF,TGTGCCATCACTTCGACAGGGCGCCTCGACACTGAAGCTTTCTTT
.,TRBD1,TRBJ2-1,TRBV10-3,CAIRATGDGNEQFF,TGTGCCATCAGGGCGACAGGGGACGGCAATGAGCAGTTCTTC
.,.,TRBJ1-4,TRBV6-6,CASSPGPREKLFF,TGTGCCAGCAGCCCGGGACCCCGGGAAAAACTGTTTTTT
once,.,TRBJ2-3,TRBV4-2,CASSPGRGTDTQYF,TGTGCCAGCAGCCCCGGCAGAGGCACAGATACGCAGTATTTT
once,.,TRBJ2-2,TRBV5-4,CASSQDSTGELFF,TGTGCCAGCAGTCAGGACAGCACCGGGGAGCTGTTTTTT
.,.,TRBJ1-5,TRBV19,CASSIGFVGDQPQHF,TGTGCCAGTAGTATTGGTTTCGTTGGGGATCAGCCCCAGCATTTT
once,.,TRBJ2-2,TRBV18,CASSNTGELFF,TGTGCCAGCTCAAACACCGGGGAGCTGTTTTTT
.,.,TRBJ1-1,TRBV3-1/TRBV3-2,CASSQLGAEGTEAFF,TGTGCCAGCAGCCAACTGGGGGCTGAGGGCACTGAAGCTTTCTTT
.,.,TRBJ1-3,TRBV11-3,CASSLSTGGNTIYF,TGTGCCAGCAGCTTATCAACCGGGGGAAACACCATATATTTT
.,TRBD2,TRBJ2-2,TRBV4-2,CASSQPEVAGVRGELFF,TGTGCCAGCAGCCAACCCGAGGTAGCGGGAGTTCGTGGGGAGCTGTTTTTT
.,.,TRBJ2-7,TRBV4-1,CASSQGGTASYEQYF,TGCGCCAGCAGCCAAGGAGGGACGGCCTCCTACGAGCAGTACTTC
.,.,TRBJ2-3,TRBV28,CASSSPVGGRNTDTQYF,TGTGCCAGCAGTTCCCCAGTAGGGGGGAGGAATACAGATACGCAGTATTTT
once,.,TRBJ2-1,TRBV6-5,CASSYSSSPIYNEQFF,TGTGCCAGCAGTTACTCGTCAAGCCCTATTTACAATGAGCAGTTCTTC
once,.,TRBJ2-7,TRBV19,CASSITSGYEQYF,TGTGCCAGTAGTATAACCTCGGGATACGAGCAGTACTTC
few,.,TRBJ2-7,TRBV28,CASSSPSGPTSYEQYF,TGTGCCAGCAGTTCCCCAAGCGGGCCCACCTCCTACGAGCAGTACTTC
once,TRBD2,TRBJ2-1,TRBV27,CASASGSSYNEQFF,TGTGCCAGTGCTAGCGGGAGCTCCTACAATGAGCAGTTCTTC
.,.,TRBJ2-5,TRBV6-2/TRBV6-3,CASSYIVGKETQYF,TGTGCCAGCAGTTACATCGTGGGAAAAGAGACCCAGTACTTC
.,.,TRBJ1-6,TRBV7-9,CASSLHTESSPLHF,TGTGCCAGCAGCTTACACACAGAGAGTTCACCCCTCCACTTT
.,.,TRBJ1-1,TRBV28,CASNPGAQGPTEAFF,TGTGCCAGCAACCCCGGGGCACAAGGGCCCACTGAAGCTTTCTTT
.,TRBD2,TRBJ2-3,TRBV7-2,CASSLAAGGSTDTQYF,TGTGCCAGCAGCTTAGCAGCGGGAGGTTCCACAGATACGCAGTATTTT
few,.,TRBJ2-6,TRBV6-4,CASSDSRVGANVLTF,TGTGCCAGCAGTGACTCGAGGGTTGGGGCCAACGTCCTGACTTTC
.,TRBD1,TRBJ2-2,TRBV11-3,CASRQGSAGELFF,TGTGCCAGCAGACAGGGGAGCGCGGGGGAGCTGTTTTTT
.,.,TRBJ1-4,TRBV3-1/TRBV3-2,CASSQDGGRWDNEKLFF,TGTGCCAGCAGCCAAGATGGCGGGAGGTGGGATAATGAAAAACTGTTTTTT
.,.,TRBJ2-7,TRBV7-9,CASGDEQYF,TGTGCCAGCGGGGACGAGCAGTACTTC
.,.,TRBJ2-7,TRBV19,CASSIRISYEQYF,TGTGCCAGTAGTATTAGGATTTCCTACGAGCAGTACTTC